This TCR beta chain comes out of a study of T-cell reconstitution after alpha-beta-depleted transplantation in children. Study outcomes and limitations: In patients about two months after transplant, alpha-beta T cells reportedly arose from several hundred expanded graft clones. Elevated TCRbeta diversity at day 60 was traced, in some patients, to surviving recipient T cells and thymic progenitors. T-cell numbers and diversity, one year after transplant, stemmed largely from T cells that were newly produced.

Points on this clonotype: Its antigen remains unknown.

Preparation of the TCRbeta library used unique molecular identifiers. Using its own MiXCR run on the PCR reads, TCRdb lists one record per CDR3 protein. The data show around 420,000 distinct CDR3 sequences, with about 16% seen just once and less than 30% held by the top ten. CDR3 length equals 14 residues. V lost 3 bases, J lost 5 bases, and 4 bases stayed unmatched. The sequence came from a boy under two years old who had a stem cell transplant for Wiskott-Aldrich syndrome, so the T cells may come from the graft donor. The chain carries TRBV12-3 or TRBV12-4 and TRBJ2-5; 9 positions match TRBD2. The material was PBMCs, mostly from graft donor cells, obtained 360 days after TCRalphabeta/CD19-depleted stem cell transplant. The chain's CDR3 is CASSFGLARETQYF. For the CDR3, the DNA is TGTGCCAGCAGTTTCGGACTAGCGAGGGAGACCCAGTACTTC.